This TCR beta chain was sequenced for a study of cytomegalovirus exposure and HLA in healthy donors. Study as a whole: The 95 to 150 validation repertoires used the same platform as the roughly 670 first-cohort repertoires, a later analysis reported. Study results and caveats: As confirmed in vitro, a few CMV-associated chains were specific for CMV antigens. The tendency of first-cohort TCR clusters to co-occur in the 100 to 150 validation repertoires emerged from a later analysis.

Turning to this clone: The antigen remains undetermined.

Germline values: CDR1 SGHRS, CDR2 YFSETQ. V was trimmed by 0 bases and J by 1 base, leaving 12 bases between them. The CDR3 loop spans 16 amino acids. Data came from immunoSEQ multiplex PCR; TCRdb stores just in-frame clones and leaves some out. The table has a few hundred thousand clones, about 90% seen once. The rearrangement links TRBV5-1 to TRBJ2-3; D is possibly TRBD1 (5 bases). The origin of this receptor is a woman in her 30s in good health and CMV-seronegative. The sample was PBMCs. CDR3 region: CASSLGPIGGTDTQYF. The DNA of the CDR3 is TGCGCCAGCAGCTTGGGACCGATAGGGGGCACAGATACGCAGTATTTT.